This T cell receptor (beta chain) was obtained from a study of T cells after somatic rescue of genetic block. The table came from immunoSEQ multiplex PCR; TCRdb's copy has only in-frame clones and leaves some out. Here the sample spans 55,000 or so clones, roughly 96% being singletons. The CDR3 extends over 15 amino acids. With 2 bases removed from V and 5 bases from J, the gap between germline ends came to 15 bases. CDR1 is MDHEN, CDR2 SYDVKM, per germline. The clonotype originates from a child less than two years old. The chain joins TRBV28 to TRBJ1-1; D not certain. What was sequenced was peripheral blood mononuclear cells (PBMCs). The CDR3 loop is CASSLIRAGKTEAFF. The CDR3 DNA reads as TGTGCCAGCAGTTTAATAAGGGCAGGAAAAACTGAAGCTTTCTTT.